These 30 T cell receptor beta chains share one sample of origin, sequenced in a study of blood T cell repertoires in COVID-19. Sequenced by immunoSEQ multiplex PCR; TCRdb stores in-frame clones only, minus some. The table has about 200,000 clones, around 90% seen once. Sequencing used peripheral blood. The origin of the receptors is a man in his 60s who had recovered from COVID-19.

The DNA for the CDR3 is TGTGCCACCTCAGCGGGGACAGGGTTCATGGGTGAAAAACTGTTTTTT. Translation: CATSAGTGFMGEKLFF. The chain combines TRBV24-1 with TRBJ1-4; 9 positions match TRBD1. V dropped 9 bases and J dropped 7; count of bases not matched to a gene: 14. The germline gives CDR1 KGHDR, CDR2 SFDVKD. The CDR3 extends over 16 amino acids.

The CDR3 loop reads CSVYYSRSEAFF. The CDR3 DNA reads as TGCAGCGTATATTATTCCAGGTCTGAAGCTTTCTTT. V and J are TRBV29-1 and TRBJ1-1, with D unclear. The V end was cut by 6 bases, the J end by 6 bases, with 14 bases between. The CDR3 covers 12 residues. Germline CDR1 reads SQVTM; CDR2 reads ANQGSEA.

The chain has TRBV27 and TRBJ2-5; D is perhaps TRBD1 (6 bases). The CDR3 length is 15 residues. The V and J ends lost 11 bases and 5 bases respectively, with 24 bases between them. CDR1 is MNHEY and CDR2 is SMNVEV in the germline V gene (reference sequence). The CDR3 sequence: CALHRSGGGFETQYF. CDR3 coding DNA: TGTGCCCTCCACCGCTCAGGTGGGGGCTTCGAGACCCAGTACTTC.

CDR3 nucleotides: TGTGCCAGCAGCTTACAGGGAACGTATGGCTACACCTTC. Protein: CASSLQGTYGYTF. The chain uses TRBV7-2 and TRBJ1-2; D may be TRBD1 (5 bases). Germline V gene data show CDR1 as SGHTA and CDR2 as FQGNSA. The CDR3 has 13 amino acids. Trimming left V 2 bases short and J 5 bases short, with 9 bases between.

A remark on this clone: The same CDR3 can be traced to other DNA sequences in this sample. The chain carries TRBV7-2 and TRBJ1-2; D not resolved. The V gene's germline CDR1 is SGHTA and CDR2 FQGNSA. Trimming left V 0 bases short and J 1 base short, with 6 bases between. The CDR3 extends over 14 amino acids. This CDR3 reads CASSLATGNYGYTF. In nucleotides, the CDR3 is TGTGCCAGCAGCTTAGCGACGGGTAACTATGGCTACACCTTC.

This sequence joins TRBV6-5 and TRBJ2-5; TRBD1 matches 12 bases. The CDR3 contains 15 residues. Germline CDR1 is MNHEY and CDR2 is SVGAGI. V shed 6 bases and J 6 bases; nucleotides not matched to a gene: 8. The CDR3 region has the DNA TGTGCCAGCAGGACCGGGACAGGGGGCGCGAAGACCCAGTACTTC. Amino acid sequence: CASRTGTGGAKTQYF.

This chain uses TRBV7-9 with TRBJ2-3; D gene ambiguous. From germline, CDR1 is SEHNR and CDR2 FQNEAQ (reference sequence). V was clipped by 0 bases and J by 4 bases, with 11 bases between them. This CDR3 is 15 amino acids long. Here the CDR3 DNA reads TGTGCCAGCAGCTTAGCGCCCCTAGTCTCAGATACGCAGTATTTT. The encoded protein is CASSLAPLVSDTQYF.

This rearrangement joins TRBV4-2 to TRBJ1-1, with 10 bases identical to TRBD1. Germline trimming cut 2 bases from V and 6 bases from J; bases unmatched to any gene: 6. Germline V CDR1 and CDR2: LGHNA, YNFKEQ. The CDR3 is 15 residues long. The DNA for the CDR3 is TGTGCCAGCAGCCAAACTGGGACAGGGGTATCTGAAGCTTTCTTT. It specifies CASSQTGTGVSEAFF.

The V call is TRBV6-5, the J call TRBJ1-2, with D possibly being TRBD1 (5 bases). V gave up 7 bases and J gave up 8 bases, with 17 bases separating them. This CDR3 has 13 residues. In germline, CDR1 is MNHEY, CDR2 SVGAGI. The CDR3 coding sequence is TGTGCCAGCACCCCCAGGAGGGGATTGGGCTACACCTTC. It specifies CASTPRRGLGYTF.

The genes are TRBV5-1 and TRBJ1-6, with TRBD1 matching over 7 bases. V lost 2 bases to trimming and J lost 7 bases; unmatched junction nucleotides: 3. Germline CDR1 SGHRS, CDR2 YFSETQ. CDR3 length: 14 residues. CDR3 sequence reads: CASSLTGENSPLHF. The CDR3 nucleotides are TGCGCCAGCAGCTTAACAGGGGAGAATTCACCCCTCCACTTT.

V gene TRBV9 combines with J gene TRBJ1-2, with D unresolved. Trimming cost V 3 bases and J 5 bases, with 2 bases left between them. Per germline, CDR1 SGDLS and CDR2 YYNGEE. The CDR3 has 10 residues. CDR3 loop: CASSAYGYTF. The CDR3 DNA reads as TGTGCCAGCAGCGCTTATGGCTACACCTTC.

In the case of this clone: Compared with germline, one end of the junction differs, possibly owing to a read error. V gene TRBV7-7 combines with J gene TRBJ2-2, with TRBD2 matching 13 bases. The CDR3 totals 16 residues. The germline CDR1 and CDR2 sequences are SSHAT and FNYEAQ (reference sequence). The CDR3 protein is CASSHTGTSGIRELFF. The CDR3 DNA is TGTGCTAGCAGCCACACCGGGACTAGCGGGATTCGGGAGCTGTTTTTT.

This clone was found once. The chain joins TRBV11-2 to TRBJ1-1; the D gene is possibly TRBD1 (6 bases). Germline V gene lookup returns CDR1 SGHAT and CDR2 FQNNGV. V was shortened by 4 bases and J by 1 base, with 10 bases between the two germline ends. The CDR3 extends over 14 amino acids. This CDR3 is CASSWGPGNTEAFF. The CDR3 DNA reads as TGTGCCAGCAGCTGGGGGCCCGGGAACACTGAAGCTTTCTTT.

The chain employs TRBV5-6 and TRBJ2-3, with 9 bases identical to TRBD1. The J segment lost 0 bases and the V segment lost 9 bases, leaving 2 bases of the junction unmatched. Germline V gene sequence: CDR1 SGHDT, CDR2 YYEEEE. This CDR3 is built from 13 residues. DNA of the CDR3: TGTGCCACCGGGACAGGGAGCACAGATACGCAGTATTTT. Translation gives CATGTGSTDTQYF.

J is TRBJ2-7 and V is TRBV19; 7 bases map to TRBD1. This CDR3 region has 14 residues. The J segment lost 2 bases and the V segment lost 3 bases, leaving 4 bases of the junction unmatched. The germline V gene has CDR1 LNHDA and CDR2 SQIVND (reference sequence). The CDR3 sequence: CASSMGQLPYEQYF. The CDR3 DNA reads TGTGCCAGTAGTATGGGACAGCTACCCTACGAGCAGTACTTC.

This clone was detected once. The J gene is TRBJ2-1, the V gene TRBV5-1; D is perhaps TRBD1 (6 bases). CDR1 is SGHRS, CDR2 YFSETQ, per germline. Trimming pared 4 bases from V and 4 bases from J, leaving 15 bases between. The CDR3 extends over 15 amino acids. CDR3 sequence reads: CASSTSGTPYNEQFF. As DNA, the CDR3 is TGCGCCAGCAGCACCTCCGGGACACCATACAATGAGCAGTTCTTC. The full variable domain, in which reference TRBV5-1 and TRBJ2-1 provide the parts outside the CDR3, is KAGVTQTPRYLIKTRGQQVTLSCSPISGHRSVSWYQQTPGQGLQFLFEYFSETQRNKGNFPGRFSGRQFSNSRSEMNVSTLELGDSALYLCASSTSGTPYNEQFFGPGTRLTVL.

The V call is TRBV28, the J call TRBJ2-7; TRBD2 aligns across 7 bases. Germline lookup yields CDR1 MDHEN and CDR2 SYDVKM. The CDR3 length is 16 residues. With 5 bases clipped from V and 4 bases from J, the junction kept 14 bases outside the gene matches. Here the CDR3 reads CASSPPKRDGVYEQYF. DNA of the CDR3: TGTGCCAGCAGTCCCCCAAAGCGGGACGGAGTTTACGAGCAGTACTTC.

This clone was seen once. The chain joins TRBV2 to TRBJ1-2; D uncertain. V gave up 4 bases and J gave up 6 bases, with 15 bases separating them. The CDR3 has 14 amino acids. Germline CDR1 is SNHLY and CDR2 is FYNNEI. CDR3 loop: CASSAGLSGDGYTF. The CDR3 DNA reads as TGTGCCAGCAGTGCCGGACTCTCTGGGGATGGCTACACCTTC.

The chain carries TRBV6-6 and TRBJ2-7; D might be TRBD2 (5 bases). CDR1 is MNHNY and CDR2 is SVGAGI in the germline V gene (reference sequence). CDR3 length: 12 amino acids. Trimming shortened V by 6 bases and J by 2 bases, and 8 bases separated the two germline ends. The CDR3 bases are TGTGCCAGCAGGGGAGCCCCCTACGAGCAGTACTTC. Encoded protein: CASRGAPYEQYF.

V is TRBV19 and J is TRBJ1-1, with TRBD1 matching 9 bases. The J segment lost 5 bases and the V segment lost 5 bases, leaving 15 bases of the junction unmatched. The CDR3 is 17 amino acids. The germline V gene encodes CDR1 LNHDA and CDR2 SQIVND (reference sequence). The CDR3 region is CASSFGQGIGIETEAFF. The CDR3 region has the DNA TGTGCCAGTAGTTTTGGACAGGGGATAGGGATCGAAACTGAAGCTTTCTTT.

V usage is TRBV5-1 and J usage is TRBJ1-4; D gene unclear. The CDR3 extends over 14 amino acids. Between the trimmed V and J ends, which lost 0 bases and 8 bases, there was a span of 11 bases. Germline assignment: CDR1 SGHRS and CDR2 YFSETQ. The CDR3 sequence: CASSLEGRVEKLFF. In DNA, the CDR3 is TGCGCCAGCAGCTTGGAAGGGAGGGTGGAAAAACTGTTTTTT. The full variable domain, its missing parts supplied by reference TRBV5-1 and TRBJ1-4, is KAGVTQTPRYLIKTRGQQVTLSCSPISGHRSVSWYQQTPGQGLQFLFEYFSETQRNKGNFPGRFSGRQFSNSRSEMNVSTLELGDSALYLCASSLEGRVEKLFFGSGTQLSVL.

The chain joins TRBV5-4 to TRBJ1-2; 9 nucleotides agree with TRBD1. The V segment lost 4 bases and the J segment 4 bases; nucleotides outside the gene matches: 11. This CDR3 region has 16 residues. Germline V CDR1 and CDR2: SGHNT, YYREEE (reference sequence). DNA for the CDR3: TGTGCCAGCAGCGTTTTTACAGGGGGCGGTTTCTATGGCTACACCTTC. Protein: CASSVFTGGGFYGYTF. Using reference TRBV5-4 and TRBJ1-2 for the parts outside the CDR3, the full variable domain is ETGVTQSPTHLIKTRGQQVTLRCSSQSGHNTVSWYQQALGQGPQFIFQYYREEENGRGNFPPRFSGLQFPNYSSELNVNALELDDSALYLCASSVFTGGGFYGYTFGSGTRLTVV.

CDR3 loop: CASSGDSFSGNTIYF. CDR3 DNA sequence: TGTGCCAGCAGCGGAGACAGTTTCTCTGGAAACACCATATATTTT. The chain carries TRBV9 and TRBJ1-3, with a possible D match to TRBD1 (5 bases). In germline, CDR1 is SGDLS, CDR2 YYNGEE. The CDR3 covers 15 residues. Trimming removed 3 bases at V and 0 bases at J, with 10 bases between.

Of note for this clone: The junction differs from germline at one of its ends, possibly a read error. This chain connects TRBV7-7 to TRBJ2-1; 11 bases map to TRBD2. The CDR3 sequence is 17 residues long. Germline loops: CDR1 SSHAT, CDR2 FNYEAQ (reference sequence). CDR3 bases: TGTGCTAGCAGCCAAGGACTAGCGGGCGCAAACTCCAATGAGCAGTTCTTC. This translates into CASSQGLAGANSNEQFF.

The V call is TRBV6-2 or TRBV6-3, the J call TRBJ1-1; no firm D call. The V end lost 2 bases, the J end lost 2 bases, and 9 bases lay between the germline ends. This CDR3 spans 14 amino acids. Germline CDR1 reads MNHEY; CDR2 reads SVGEGT. The CDR3 protein is CASSYRDYNTEAFF. CDR3 DNA: TGTGCCAGCAGTTACCGGGATTATAACACTGAAGCTTTCTTT.

The J gene is TRBJ2-5, the V gene TRBV18; 9 bases are shared with TRBD1. CDR1 and CDR2 (germline): KGHSH, LQKENI. The CDR3 is 16 residues long. V trimming: 2 bases; J trimming: 2 bases; junction bases outside the gene matches: 6. CDR3 residues: CASSPTTGGGQETQYF. CDR3 nucleotides: TGTGCCAGCTCACCAACCACAGGGGGCGGACAAGAGACCCAGTACTTC.

V gene TRBV28 combines with J gene TRBJ2-5; the D is unclear. V dropped 3 bases and J dropped 5 bases, with 10 bases sitting between them. The V gene's germline CDR1 is MDHEN and CDR2 SYDVKM. This CDR3 spans 13 amino acids. The CDR3 DNA follows: TGTGCCAGCAGTTTCGACATTTGGGAGACCCAGTACTTC. It translates to CASSFDIWETQYF. Full variable domain (missing parts from reference TRBV28 and TRBJ2-5): DVKVTQSSRYLVKRTGEKVFLECVQDMDHENMFWYRQDPGLGLRLIYFSYDVKMKEKGDIPEGYSVSREKKERFSLILESASTNQTSMYLCASSFDIWETQYFGPGTRLLVL.

The rearrangement joins TRBV9 to TRBJ2-2, with a weak D call TRBD2 (5 bases). The CDR3 runs 17 residues. The germline gives CDR1 SGDLS, CDR2 YYNGEE. V lost 0 bases and J 2 bases, leaving 14 bases between the germline ends. CDR3 sequence (DNA): TGTGCCAGCAGCGTAGTGGATCTAAGACTAAACACCGGGGAGCTGTTTTTT. Its protein product is CASSVVDLRLNTGELFF. Combining the CDR3 with reference TRBV9 and TRBJ2-2 gives the whole variable domain DSGVTQTPKHLITATGQRVTLRCSPRSGDLSVYWYQQSLDQGLQFLIQYYNGEERAKGNILERFSAQQFPDLHSELNLSSLELGDSALYFCASSVVDLRLNTGELFFGEGSRLTVL.

The rearrangement links TRBV12-3 or TRBV12-4 to TRBJ2-1; D is perhaps TRBD2 (5 bases). Between the trimmed V and J ends, which lost 4 bases and 8 bases, there was a span of 9 bases. The CDR3 consists of 12 residues. CDR3 sequence reads: CASSYEGDEQFF. CDR3 coding DNA: TGTGCCAGCAGTTACGAGGGCGATGAGCAGTTCTTC.

The J gene is TRBJ1-2, the V gene TRBV6-5; TRBD1 aligns across 7 bases. Germline V gene sequence: CDR1 MNHEY, CDR2 SVGAGI. The CDR3 contains 13 residues. Losses at the gene ends were 11 bases for V and 0 bases for J; bases not matched to a gene: 6. In nucleotides, the CDR3 is TGTGCCGGAAGGGACAGTACTAACTATGGCTACACCTTC. Translation gives CAGRDSTNYGYTF.